Each of the 12 T cell receptor beta chains below was sequenced from the same sample in a study of T cell clonotyping in hematopoietic cell transplantation. Generated by immunoSEQ multiplex PCR, the TCRdb table keeps only in-frame clones and is missing some. The profile shows 10,000 to 15,000 clones, about nine tenths of them singletons. The sample was PBMCs, taken 100 days after allogeneic stem cell transplant. These receptors were taken from a female patient aged 50-60 years who had an allogeneic stem cell transplant from an unrelated donor, so the T cells may come from the graft donor. Some clones in this sample may be carry-over from other donors' samples.

The V gene is TRBV4-1, the J gene TRBJ1-6; maybe TRBD1 (6 bases). Trimming left V 0 bases short and J 9 bases short, with 12 bases between. This CDR3 comprises 15 residues. The V gene's germline CDR1 is MGHRA and CDR2 YSYEKL. The CDR3 region has the DNA TGCGCCAGCAGCCAAGATGGCGGGACAACTTCACCCCTCCACTTT. Translated, it gives CASSQDGGTTSPLHF.

The chain carries TRBV9 and TRBJ2-7; the D call may be TRBD1 or TRBD2 (5 bases each). In germline, CDR1 is SGDLS, CDR2 YYNGEE. The ends were cut back, 3 bases at V and 6 bases at J, with 19 bases in the middle. The CDR3 consists of 15 residues. CDR3 nucleotides: TGTGCCAGCAGCGCCGGGACCGAGTCTTGGGTCGAGCAGTACTTC. This gives the protein CASSAGTESWVEQYF.

This chain uses TRBV29-1 with TRBJ1-5, with D hard to call. V lost 5 bases and J lost 1, with 9 bases in between. The CDR3 is 13 amino acids. Germline CDR1 is SQVTM and CDR2 is ANQGSEA. The CDR3 DNA reads as TGCAGCGTTTTGGAACAGAGCAATCAGCCCCAGCATTTT. Encoded protein: CSVLEQSNQPQHF. The entire variable domain, with the rest obtained from reference TRBV29-1 and TRBJ1-5, is as follows: SAVISQKPSRDICQRGTSLTIQCQVDSQVTMMFWYRQQPGQSLTLIATANQGSEATYESGFVIDKFPISRPNLTFSTLTVSNMSPEDSSIYLCSVLEQSNQPQHFGDGTRLSIL.

The chain joins TRBV28 to TRBJ2-5; tentative D call: TRBD2 (7 bases). V shed 6 bases and J shed 2 bases, with 16 bases lying between them. There are 15 residues in the CDR3. Per germline, CDR1 MDHEN and CDR2 SYDVKM. In DNA form, the CDR3 reads TGTGCCAGCAGCGTCGGGGGGACACTACAAGAGACCCAGTACTTC. It encodes CASSVGGTLQETQYF.

V gene TRBV18 combines with J gene TRBJ2-3; 7 nucleotides agree with TRBD1. CDR1 KGHSH and CDR2 LQKENI come from the germline V gene. CDR3 length: 14 residues. Trimming cost V 2 bases and J 2 bases; bases outside gene matches: 1. CDR3 sequence: CASSPGTATDTQYF. The CDR3 region has the DNA TGTGCCAGCTCACCAGGGACAGCCACAGATACGCAGTATTTT.

The gene calls are TRBV5-1 and TRBJ1-1, with a possible D match to TRBD1 (6 bases). Germline-derived CDR1 and CDR2 are SGHRS and YFSETQ. V shed 3 bases and J shed 4 bases, with 13 bases lying between them. CDR3 length: 14 residues. CDR3 coding DNA: TGCGCCAGCAGCTCCGGACAGCAGGGCACTGAAGCTTTCTTT. Protein: CASSSGQQGTEAFF.

The rearrangement joins TRBV30 to TRBJ1-2; D unclear. The V gene's germline CDR1 is GTSNPN and CDR2 SVGIG (reference sequence). Trimming took off 0 bases at V and 0 bases at J, with 5 bases between the two ends. The CDR3 spans 13 residues. The CDR3 DNA reads TGTGCCTGGAGTGTAGAGGCTAACTATGGCTACACCTTC. Protein: CAWSVEANYGYTF. Full variable domain (outside the CDR3, taken from reference TRBV30 and TRBJ1-2): SQTIHQWPATLVQPVGSPLSLECTVEGTSNPNLYWYRQAAGRGLQLLFYSVGIGQISSEVPQNLSASRPQDRQFILSSKKLLLSDSGFYLCAWSVEANYGYTFGSGTRLTVV.

V and J are TRBV19 and TRBJ2-7; 7 bases are a match to TRBD2. V trimming: 6 bases; J trimming: 2 bases; junction bases outside the gene matches: 10. Germline CDR1 LNHDA, CDR2 SQIVND (reference sequence). CDR3 length equals 15 residues. CDR3 sequence (DNA): TGTGCCAGTAGGAACCGCGGGAGACCTCCCTACGAGCAGTACTTC. It encodes CASRNRGRPPYEQYF.

The V call is TRBV11-2, the J call TRBJ1-1; D not resolved. The CDR3 loop spans 14 amino acids. Germline lookup yields CDR1 SGHAT and CDR2 FQNNGV. The V end lost 1 base, the J end lost 6 bases, and 12 bases lay between the germline ends. For the CDR3, the DNA is TGTGCCAGCAGCTTAGTGGAGAGCCGCGCTGAAGCTTTCTTT. It codes for CASSLVESRAEAFF. Full variable domain (missing parts from reference TRBV11-2 and TRBJ1-1): EAGVAQSPRYKIIEKRQSVAFWCNPISGHATLYWYQQILGQGPKLLIQFQNNGVVDDSQLPKDRFSAERLKGVDSTLKIQPAKLEDSAVYLCASSLVESRAEAFFGQGTRLTVV.

V and J are TRBV4-3 and TRBJ2-1; D gene unclear. The CDR3 is made up of 13 amino acids. Trimming pared 0 bases from V and 7 bases from J, leaving 7 bases between. From germline, CDR1 is LGHNA and CDR2 YSLEER. In DNA form, the CDR3 reads TGCGCCAGCAGCCAAGATTACGTGAATGAGCAGTTCTTC. This gives the protein CASSQDYVNEQFF.

The gene calls are TRBV9 and TRBJ2-3; 7 nucleotides agree with TRBD1. The V gene's germline CDR1 is SGDLS and CDR2 YYNGEE. V lost 5 bases and J lost 3; bases outside the gene matches: 3. The CDR3 is 13 residues long. The CDR3 protein is CASSKQGTDTQYF. In nucleotides, the CDR3 is TGTGCCAGCAGTAAACAGGGGACAGATACGCAGTATTTT.

This clone was observed once. The chain has TRBV2 and TRBJ1-4; TRBD1 is a possible D gene (5 bases). CDR3 length: 13 amino acids. V was pared by 7 bases and J by 7 bases, with 13 bases between. Germline V gives CDR1 SNHLY, CDR2 FYNNEI. CDR3 protein: CASTGQGPEKLFF. CDR3 in DNA: TGTGCCAGCACGGGGCAGGGCCCTGAAAAACTGTTTTTT.